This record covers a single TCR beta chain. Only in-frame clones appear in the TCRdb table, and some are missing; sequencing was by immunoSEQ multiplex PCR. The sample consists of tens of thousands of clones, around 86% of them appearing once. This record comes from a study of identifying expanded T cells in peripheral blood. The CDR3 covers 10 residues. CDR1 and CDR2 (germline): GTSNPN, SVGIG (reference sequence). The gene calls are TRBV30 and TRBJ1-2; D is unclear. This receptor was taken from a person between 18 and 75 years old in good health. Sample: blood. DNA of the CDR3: TGTGCAGGGAGGTCCTATGGCTACACCTTC. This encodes CAGRSYGYTF. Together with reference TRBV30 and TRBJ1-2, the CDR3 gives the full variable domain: SQTIHQWPATLVQPVGSPLSLECTVEGTSNPNLYWYRQAAGRGLQLLFYSVGIGQISSEVPQNLSASRPQDRQFILSSKKLLLSDSGFYLCAGRSYGYTFGSGTRLTVV.